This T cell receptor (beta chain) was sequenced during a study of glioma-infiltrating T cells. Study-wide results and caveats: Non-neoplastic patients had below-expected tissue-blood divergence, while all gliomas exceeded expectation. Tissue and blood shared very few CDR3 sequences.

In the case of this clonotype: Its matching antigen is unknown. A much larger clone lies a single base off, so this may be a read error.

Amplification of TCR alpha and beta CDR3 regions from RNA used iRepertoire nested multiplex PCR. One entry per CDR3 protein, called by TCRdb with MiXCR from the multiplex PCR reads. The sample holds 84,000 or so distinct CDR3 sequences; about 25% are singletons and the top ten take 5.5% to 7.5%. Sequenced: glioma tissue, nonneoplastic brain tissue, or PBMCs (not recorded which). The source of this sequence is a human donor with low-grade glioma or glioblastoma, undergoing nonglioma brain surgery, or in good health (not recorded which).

The CDR3: CSVAAGGNNQPQHF. CDR3 in DNA: TGCAGCGTTGCTGCAGGGGGGAACAATCAGCCCCAGCATTTT. The chain couples TRBV29-1 to TRBJ1-5; 7 bases fit TRBD1. Germline CDR1 reads SQVTM; CDR2 reads ANQGSEA. Unmatched junction bases numbered 6, after V lost 4 bases and J lost 3 bases. This CDR3 comprises 14 residues.